This paragraph covers one T cell receptor beta chain sequence. The antigen remains undetermined. The trim removed 4 bases at V and 5 bases at J, leaving 4 bases unmatched. Germline V gene sequence: CDR1 SQVTM, CDR2 ANQGSEA. This CDR3 has 12 amino acids. Clones were sequenced by immunoSEQ multiplex PCR, and TCRdb holds only the in-frame ones, with some missing. Of 50,000 to 70,000 clones detected, around 94% appear once; the ten largest clones hold about 20%. The sample comes from a study of human versus mouse CDR3 diversity and MHC coevolution. Study results and limitations: Clonal inequality was lowest in two of the three human donors.

Sample: naive CD4+ T cells from blood. The subset here: CD45RO-negative CD62L-positive naive CD4 T cells. The receptor was derived from a person aged 55-75 years in good health. This rearrangement joins TRBV29-1 to TRBJ1-1; 7 positions agree with TRBD1. The CDR3 loop reads CSVAPGGTEAFF. The DNA for the CDR3 is TGCAGCGTTGCCCCAGGGGGTACTGAAGCTTTCTTT. Drawing the rest from reference TRBV29-1 and TRBJ1-1, the complete variable domain is SAVISQKPSRDICQRGTSLTIQCQVDSQVTMMFWYRQQPGQSLTLIATANQGSEATYESGFVIDKFPISRPNLTFSTLTVSNMSPEDSSIYLCSVAPGGTEAFFGQGTRLTVV.